Shown below are 14 T cell receptor beta chains from a single sample sequenced in a study of T cells in women clearing cervical HPV infection (dated by TCRdb to 2016 to 2019). Libraries were prepared through the immunoSEQ multiplex PCR assay. The clones in this table, taken by TCRdb from immuneACCESS, are in-frame only. Not every clone is retained; where verified, under half of the shortfall comes from an unresolved V gene, and the cause of the rest is unknown. The table kept for this sample lists about 27,000 clones. The biggest ten clones account for over 8.5% of the sample. Sequences were obtained from blood buffy coat. Every receptor here comes from a woman aged 18 to 75 with a cervical HPV16 infection that either progressed to CIN3+ or cleared (not recorded which).

Concerning this clone itself: The read ends 3 residues early relative to the CDR3; the germline J gene fills the gap. This chain uses TRBV30 with TRBJ1-1; 10 positions match TRBD1. The germline V gene has CDR1 GTSNPN and CDR2 SVGIG (reference sequence). The CDR3 totals 14 residues. After removal of 7 bases from V and 1 base from J, the junction contained 6 bases not matched to a gene. CDR3 bases read: TGTGCCTCCCGGACAGGGGGAGGGAACACTGAA. Its protein is CASRTGGGNTE. The full CDR3 protein is CASRTGGGNTEAFF.

The CDR3 sequence: CSARDTDRVTGYTF. CDR3 DNA (partial): TGCAGTGCTAGAGACACCGACAGGGTTACCGGC. The rearrangement joins TRBV20-1 to TRBJ1-2; 7 bases match TRBD1. The CDR3 extends 3 residues past the end of the read, so its final part is completed from the germline J gene. Germline CDR1 DFQATT, CDR2 SNEGSKA (reference sequence). CDR3 size: 14 residues.

Remarks on this clone: The CDR3 end lies 3 residues beyond the end of the read and is filled in from the germline J gene. The V call is TRBV2, the J call TRBJ2-5, with D tentatively TRBD1 or TRBD2 (5 bases each). The germline V and J ends were trimmed by 6 bases and 5 bases, with 16 bases remaining between them. This CDR3 spans 14 amino acids. Germline V gene lookup returns CDR1 SNHLY and CDR2 FYNNEI. This CDR3 is CASSPRGAEETQYF. The CDR3 DNA, read in part, is TGTGCCAGCAGCCCGCGAGGGGCCGAGGAGACC.

Comment on this clone: Read sequence stops 3 residues before the CDR3 end, and the germline J gene provides the missing end. The rearrangement joins TRBV7-9 to TRBJ1-2; no clear D gene. V lost 5 bases and J lost 6, with 10 bases in between. CDR1 and CDR2 from the germline V gene are SEHNR and FQNEAQ (reference sequence). The CDR3 consists of 12 residues. The CDR3 sequence: CASSLQWHGYTF. The CDR3 bases that were read are TGTGCCAGCAGCCTCCAGTGGCATGGC.

Notes on this clone: From the germline J gene comes the end of the CDR3, since the read stops 3 residues before it. V is TRBV18 and J is TRBJ2-7, with TRBD1 matching over 9 bases. Germline V gives CDR1 KGHSH, CDR2 LQKENI. V gave up 6 bases and J gave up 3 bases; unmatched junction bases: 12. This CDR3 region has 16 residues. CDR3 region: CASSRPGTGKGYEQYF. The DNA read from the CDR3 is TGTGCCAGCTCGCGGCCAGGGACAGGGAAGGGCTACGAG.

Worth noting for this clone: The read terminates 3 residues ahead of where the CDR3 ends, so the germline J gene completes it. The rearrangement uses TRBV10-1 and TRBJ2-3; the match to TRBD1 covers 11 bases. Looked up from germline, CDR1 is WNHNN and CDR2 is SYGVQD (reference sequence). The CDR3 sequence is 18 residues long. The V segment lost 2 bases and the J segment 4 bases; nucleotides outside the gene matches: 11. The CDR3 reads CASSERNPGQGASDTQYF. The CDR3 bases that were read are TGCGCCAGCAGTGAGCGGAACCCCGGACAGGGGGCATCAGATACG.

In regard to this clone: The sequenced fragment ends 3 residues before the CDR3 boundary, so the rest is inferred from the germline J gene. The V and J genes are TRBV18 and TRBJ2-2; D remains ambiguous. The CDR3 is 13 residues long. CDR1 and CDR2 from the germline V gene are KGHSH and LQKENI. CDR3 DNA (partial): TGTGCCAGCTCACCACCTACTAATGAAAAG. The encoded protein is CASSPPTNEK. The complete CDR3 reads CASSPPTNEKLFF.

A note on this clone: The observed sequence ends 3 residues before the CDR3 terminus, with the missing tail filled in from the germline J gene. The chain combines TRBV7-2 with TRBJ1-2; 7 positions agree with TRBD1. The germline V gene has CDR1 SGHTA and CDR2 FQGNSA. The CDR3 has 13 residues. The sequenced part of the CDR3 DNA is TGTGCCAGCAGCGTCACAGGGGTTTACGAC. Protein sequence: CASSVTGVYD. In full, the CDR3 is CASSVTGVYDYTF.

Regarding this clone: Sequencing ends 3 residues short of the CDR3 end; the germline J gene provides the rest. V gene TRBV19 combines with J gene TRBJ2-2; TRBD1 agrees at 7 bases. The CDR3 contains 13 residues. CDR1 LNHDA and CDR2 SQIVND come from the germline V gene (reference sequence). The DNA read from the CDR3 is TGTGCCAGTGCAGACGGGACAGATGAAAAG. It yields the protein CASADGTDEK. The complete CDR3 reads CASADGTDEKLFF.

A remark on this clone: The read terminates 3 residues ahead of where the CDR3 ends, so the germline J gene completes it. The V and J genes are TRBV20-1 and TRBJ2-7; TRBD2 matches 11 bases. There are 14 residues in the CDR3. The junction had 3 bases not matched to a gene; V was cut back by 3 bases and J by 2 bases. Germline CDR1 is DFQATT and CDR2 is SNEGSKA (reference sequence). The CDR3 DNA, read in part, is TGCAGTGCTAGGGGACTAGCGGAGGCCTACGAG. Translation gives CSARGLAEAYE. The whole CDR3 reads CSARGLAEAYEQYF.

A note on this clone: The CDR3 end is not reached by the read, which stops 3 residues before it; the germline J gene fills it in. The rearrangement links TRBV2 to TRBJ1-2; TRBD1 is a possible D gene (5 bases). The CDR3 sequence is 13 residues long. Per the germline V gene, CDR1 is SNHLY and CDR2 is FYNNEI. With 10 bases removed from V and 2 bases from J, the gap between germline ends came to 14 bases. The DNA read from the CDR3 is TGTGCCAACCTCCAGGGTGGAAACTATGGC. Translated, it gives CANLQGGNYG. The whole CDR3 reads CANLQGGNYGYTF. Combining the CDR3 with reference TRBV2 and TRBJ1-2 gives the whole variable domain EPEVTQTPSHQVTQMGQEVILRCVPISNHLYFYWYRQILGQKVEFLVSFYNNEISEKSEIFDDQFSVERPDGSNFTLKIRSTKLEDSAMYFCANLQGGNYGYTFGSGTRLTVV.

A word on this clone: The read stops 3 residues short of the end of the CDR3; the missing end is completed from the germline J gene. The chain has TRBV5-1 and TRBJ2-1; the match to TRBD2 covers 8 bases. Germline V gene data show CDR1 as SGHRS and CDR2 as YFSETQ. Unmatched junction bases numbered 19, after V lost 5 bases and J lost 9 bases. The CDR3 loop spans 17 amino acids. CDR3 bases read: TGCGCCAGCAGATGGAGTCCTACGGGAGGGGGTTCGGGTGAG. Translation: CASRWSPTGGGSGE. The CDR3 reads in full as CASRWSPTGGGSGEQFF.

For this clone: The CDR3 is cut off 3 residues early in the read; its end comes from the germline J gene. The chain carries TRBV18 and TRBJ1-3; 9 bases line up with TRBD1. Germline V CDR1 and CDR2: KGHSH, LQKENI. The length of the CDR3 is 16 residues. Partial CDR3 DNA: TGTGCCAGCTCACCCCAGGGACAGGGAGCAGCGACTAGA. The encoded protein is CASSPQGQGAATR. The full-length CDR3 reads as CASSPQGQGAATRIYF.

Of note for this clone: The read ends 3 residues before the CDR3 terminus; that terminus is restored from the germline J gene. This chain uses TRBV30 with TRBJ1-5; D call uncertain. Trimming stripped 3 bases from V and 9 bases from J, with 12 bases between. The CDR3 covers 12 residues. Germline values: CDR1 GTSNPN, CDR2 SVGIG (reference sequence). The CDR3 DNA, read in part, is TGTGCCTGGAGCTCCTCAGGAGGGCCC. Its protein is CAWSSSGGP. The CDR3, in full, reads CAWSSSGGPQHF.